The 12 T cell receptor beta chains given below trace back to one sample, sequenced in a study of T cell clones after liver transplantation. The protocol was immunoSEQ multiplex PCR, while the TCRdb copy is restricted to in-frame clones and leaves out a portion. The table has roughly 70,000 clones, roughly nine tenths seen once. This specimen consisted of CD4+ T cells from blood, obtained before liver transplant. The receptor source for this set is a human donor who received a liver transplant.

The chain uses TRBV7-3 and TRBJ2-3, with TRBD1 matching over 7 bases. CDR1 is SGHTA, CDR2 FQGTGA, per germline. V lost 5 bases to trimming and J lost 6 bases; unmatched junction nucleotides: 5. The length of the CDR3 is 13 residues. The CDR3 loop reads CASSARRGDTQYF. Written as DNA, the CDR3 is TGTGCCAGCAGCGCGCGCAGGGGGGATACGCAGTATTTT.

The V gene is TRBV28, the J gene TRBJ2-2; TRBD1 might be the D (6 bases). The CDR3 runs to 19 residues. Trimming stripped 4 bases from V and 0 bases from J, with 21 bases between. Germline CDR1 is MDHEN and CDR2 is SYDVKM. CDR3 residues: CASSSITQGLRANTGELFF. The CDR3 nucleotides are TGTGCCAGCAGTTCTATTACCCAGGGGCTTCGAGCGAACACCGGGGAGCTGTTTTTT.

This clone was seen a single time. The CDR3 sequence is CATSREARREQFF. CDR3 bases: TGTGCCACCAGCAGAGAGGCAAGGCGGGAGCAGTTCTTC. The J gene is TRBJ2-1, the V gene TRBV15; D is unresolved. V shed 0 bases and J shed 10 bases, with 10 bases lying between them. The V gene's germline CDR1 is LNHNV and CDR2 YYDKDF (reference sequence). This CDR3 has 13 residues.

This chain uses TRBV29-1 with TRBJ2-2; either TRBD1 or TRBD2 may fit D (6 bases each). Per the germline V gene, CDR1 is SQVTM and CDR2 is ANQGSEA. CDR3 size: 15 residues. V shed 7 bases and J shed 4 bases, with 19 bases lying between them. Here the CDR3 DNA reads TGCAGCGGTGGACCCAGCGGAGGGGGCACCGGGGAGCTGTTTTTT. It yields the protein CSGGPSGGGTGELFF.

CDR3 protein: CASSILKTEEKLFF. The CDR3 DNA reads as TGTGCCAGCAGCATCCTCAAAACCGAAGAAAAACTGTTTTTT. The rearrangement links TRBV2 to TRBJ1-4, with D unclear. This CDR3 has 14 amino acids. Germline lookup yields CDR1 SNHLY and CDR2 FYNNEI. Trimming pared 6 bases from V and 8 bases from J, leaving 16 bases between. The whole variable domain, filled in from reference TRBV2 and TRBJ1-4, reads EPEVTQTPSHQVTQMGQEVILRCVPISNHLYFYWYRQILGQKVEFLVSFYNNEISEKSEIFDDQFSVERPDGSNFTLKIRSTKLEDSAMYFCASSILKTEEKLFFGSGTQLSVL.

This rearrangement joins TRBV6-5 to TRBJ2-3, with D unclear. Germline CDR1 and CDR2: MNHEY and SVGAGI. Between the trimmed V and J ends, which lost 8 bases and 2 bases, there was a span of 14 bases. This CDR3 region has 14 residues. CDR3 nucleotide sequence: TGTGCCAGCCGACCGAGACCTAACACAGATACGCAGTATTTT. Its translation: CASRPRPNTDTQYF.

CDR3 sequence reads: CASSDRATHSTGELFF. For the CDR3, the DNA is TGCGCCAGCTCAGACAGGGCGACTCATTCCACCGGGGAGCTGTTTTTT. V gene TRBV5-1 combines with J gene TRBJ2-2; 7 nucleotides agree with TRBD1. CDR3 size: 16 residues. V dropped 7 bases and J dropped 4; count of bases not matched to a gene: 13. From germline, CDR1 is SGHRS and CDR2 YFSETQ. Full variable domain (remainder filled in from reference TRBV5-1 and TRBJ2-2): KAGVTQTPRYLIKTRGQQVTLSCSPISGHRSVSWYQQTPGQGLQFLFEYFSETQRNKGNFPGRFSGRQFSNSRSEMNVSTLELGDSALYLCASSDRATHSTGELFFGEGSRLTVL.

The chain combines TRBV5-4 with TRBJ2-1; TRBD2 might be the D (6 bases). Trimming cost V 2 bases and J 0 bases, with 12 bases left between them. Germline V lookup: CDR1 SGHNT, CDR2 YYREEE (reference sequence). The CDR3 contains 16 residues. CDR3 DNA sequence: TGTGCCAGCAGCTTCGGAGGGCCTAGCTCCTACAATGAGCAGTTCTTC. Its protein is CASSFGGPSSYNEQFF.

This clone was detected only once. The genes are TRBV6-5 and TRBJ2-1; D may correspond to TRBD1 or TRBD2 (5 bases each). Germline CDR1 and CDR2: MNHEY and SVGAGI. V was shortened by 8 bases and J by 6 bases, with 17 bases between the two germline ends. The CDR3 runs 14 residues. The CDR3 sequence: CASRPGLATNEQFF. CDR3 bases: TGTGCCAGCCGGCCAGGGTTAGCGACCAATGAGCAGTTCTTC.

The chain links TRBV5-1 to TRBJ2-5, with TRBD2 as a possible D gene (6 bases). Per the germline V gene, CDR1 is SGHRS and CDR2 is YFSETQ. The CDR3 spans 13 residues. The V end lost 2 bases, the J end lost 6 bases, and 11 bases lay between the germline ends. Written as DNA, the CDR3 is TGCGCCAGCAGCTTCGGGAGAGGGAAGACCCAGTACTTC. It specifies CASSFGRGKTQYF.

V and J are TRBV5-1 and TRBJ1-1, with 10 bases matching TRBD1. Trimming at V came to 4 bases and at J to 1 base, leaving 7 bases not matched to a gene. The germline CDR1 and CDR2 sequences are SGHRS and YFSETQ. The CDR3 runs 16 residues. CDR3 DNA sequence: TGCGCCAGCAGCACGACGACAGGGGGCACGAACACTGAAGCTTTCTTT. It translates to CASSTTTGGTNTEAFF.

The chain combines TRBV5-4 with TRBJ2-3; perhaps TRBD2 as D (5 bases). V gave up 3 bases and J gave up 6 bases, with 17 bases separating them. This CDR3 is 15 amino acids long. Germline CDR1 SGHNT, CDR2 YYREEE (reference sequence). The DNA for the CDR3 is TGTGCCAGCAGCTCCGCCGAGGGAGTTGGGGATACGCAGTATTTT. It yields the protein CASSSAEGVGDTQYF.